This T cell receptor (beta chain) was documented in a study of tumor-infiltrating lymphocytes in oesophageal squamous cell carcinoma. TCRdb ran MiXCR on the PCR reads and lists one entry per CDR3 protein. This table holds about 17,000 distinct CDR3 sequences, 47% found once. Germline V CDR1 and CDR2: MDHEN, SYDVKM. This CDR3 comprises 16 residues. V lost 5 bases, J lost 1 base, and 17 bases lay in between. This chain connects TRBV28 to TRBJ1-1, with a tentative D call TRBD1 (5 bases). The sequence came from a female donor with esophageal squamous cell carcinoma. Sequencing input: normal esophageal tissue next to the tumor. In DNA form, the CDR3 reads TGTGCCAGCAGTACCAGGAGGGGCAGGTCGAACACTGAAGCTTTCTTT. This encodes CASSTRRGRSNTEAFF.